This TCR beta chain was identified in a study of neoadjuvant anti-PD-1 for oral cavity cancer. Study context: Non-progressing patients received a fourth nivolumab dose near day 43, then surgery on days 50-56.

Cohort: HPV-negative, locally advanced oral cavity squamous cell carcinoma patients. Unmatched junction bases numbered 7, after V lost 4 bases and J lost 7 bases. Germline assignment: CDR1 SGHRS and CDR2 YFSETQ. This CDR3 comprises 14 residues. Sequenced by immunoSEQ multiplex PCR; TCRdb stores in-frame clones only, minus some. The sample lists about 15,000 clones; roughly three fifths were seen once. The TCR sequence derives from a person between 40 and 85 years old with oral cavity squamous cell carcinoma. The V gene is TRBV5-1, the J gene TRBJ2-1; 8 bases agree with TRBD1. The sample consisted of PBMCs, taken before nivolumab (anti-PD-1) treatment. Here the CDR3 DNA reads TGCGCCAGCAGCATACAAACAGGGGGGAATGAGCAGTTCTTC. It is translated as CASSIQTGGNEQFF.